This T cell receptor beta chain was recorded in a study of blood T cell repertoires in COVID-19. Authors' data handling: Reference gene primer amplification gave nucleated cell count estimates. Sequenced by immunoSEQ multiplex PCR; TCRdb stores in-frame clones only, minus some. That table gives V, J and clone size, and the DNA gave D and trimming. The table includes more than 450,000 clones, 87% detected once. Adults between about 18 and 95 years of age took part from approximately 24 US areas. This CDR3 is 13 amino acids long. Germline CDR1 reads KGHSH; CDR2 reads LQKENI. J gave up 4 bases and V 3 bases, and 2 bases lay outside the gene matches.

What was sequenced was PBMCs or T cells enriched from blood (not recorded which). The TCR comes from a young woman who had recovered from COVID-19. The rearrangement links TRBV18 to TRBJ2-5, with 7 bases matching TRBD2. This chain's CDR3 is CASSPGGSETQYF. Here the CDR3 DNA reads TGTGCCAGCTCACCGGGAGGGTCAGAGACCCAGTACTTC.